What follows are 4 T cell receptor beta chains derived from one specimen sequenced in a study of blood T cell repertoires in COVID-19. The table came from immunoSEQ multiplex PCR; TCRdb's copy has only in-frame clones and leaves some out. Altogether around 250,000 clones are present, 80% to 90% being singletons, with the ten largest covering approximately 4.6%. Sequencing was done on a sample of peripheral blood. The receptors were gathered from a woman between 40 and 55 years old who had recovered from COVID-19.

The rearrangement joins TRBV2 to TRBJ1-1, with D uncertain. Per germline, CDR1 SNHLY and CDR2 FYNNEI. The CDR3 has 15 residues. Trimming took 0 bases from V and 2 from J, leaving 10 bases between them. CDR3 amino acids: CASSEAEGANTEAFF. CDR3 coding DNA: TGTGCCAGCAGTGAAGCGGAGGGCGCAAACACTGAAGCTTTCTTT.

Remarks on this clone: Other DNA sequences within the sample encode an identical CDR3. The V call is TRBV5-1, the J call TRBJ1-2, with 10 bases matching TRBD1. There are 13 residues in the CDR3. V was pared by 4 bases and J by 6 bases, with 3 bases of the junction left unmatched. CDR1 and CDR2 (germline): SGHRS, YFSETQ. The CDR3 sequence: CASSLGQGDGYTF. DNA for the CDR3: TGCGCCAGCAGCCTAGGACAGGGGGATGGCTACACCTTC. The full variable domain, its missing parts supplied by reference TRBV5-1 and TRBJ1-2, is KAGVTQTPRYLIKTRGQQVTLSCSPISGHRSVSWYQQTPGQGLQFLFEYFSETQRNKGNFPGRFSGRQFSNSRSEMNVSTLELGDSALYLCASSLGQGDGYTFGSGTRLTVV.

The rearrangement joins TRBV19 to TRBJ1-5; TRBD1 matches 7 bases. Per the germline V gene, CDR1 is LNHDA and CDR2 is SQIVND (reference sequence). CDR3 length: 16 residues. V lost 6 bases, J lost 3 bases, and 11 bases stayed unmatched. This chain's CDR3 is CASSSLDGTVNQPQHF. DNA for the CDR3: TGTGCCAGTAGCTCTTTAGACGGGACAGTCAATCAGCCCCAGCATTTT.

The V call is TRBV28, the J call TRBJ1-2, with 10 bases aligning to TRBD1. The V gene's germline CDR1 is MDHEN and CDR2 SYDVKM. The CDR3 has 15 amino acids. After removal of 4 bases from V and 4 bases from J, the junction contained 6 bases not matched to a gene. CDR3 region: CASSSDRGQGYGYTF. Here the CDR3 DNA reads TGTGCCAGCAGTTCAGACAGGGGGCAAGGCTATGGCTACACCTTC.